The sequence of this TCR beta chain was determined in a study of blood T cell repertoires in COVID-19. Looking at the study overall: The United States, Italy and Spain supplied acute and convalescent COVID-19 samples. T cells, B-cell-depleted T cells, or PBMCs supplied cDNA or gDNA.

Original processing methods: Quantification of nucleated cells was approximated via reference gene primer amplification. Only in-frame clones appear in the TCRdb table, and some are missing; sequencing was by immunoSEQ multiplex PCR. V and J calls and clone size follow that table, whereas D and trimming were derived from the DNA. The sample lists fewer than 200,000 clones; roughly 84% were seen once. The TCR was taken from a woman at least 80 years old with active or convalescent COVID-19. The source material was peripheral blood.

The CDR3 sequence is CASSAQSSGGNTIYF. CDR3 bases: TGTGCCAGCAGCGCGCAGAGCTCAGGGGGAAACACCATATATTTT. The V and J genes are TRBV9 and TRBJ1-3, with TRBD1 as a possible D gene (5 bases). The ends were cut back, 3 bases at V and 4 bases at J, with 14 bases in the middle. The germline CDR1 and CDR2 sequences are SGDLS and YYNGEE. CDR3 length: 15 amino acids. The variable domain in full, with the rest retrieved from reference TRBV9 and TRBJ1-3, is DSGVTQTPKHLITATGQRVTLRCSPRSGDLSVYWYQQSLDQGLQFLIQYYNGEERAKGNILERFSAQQFPDLHSELNLSSLELGDSALYFCASSAQSSGGNTIYFGEGSWLTVV.